What follows are 4 T cell receptor beta chains derived from one specimen sequenced in a study of T cell repertoires in cytomegalovirus infection. Each CDR3 protein gets one entry after TCRdb re-called the reads with MiXCR. The sample shows over 90,000 distinct CDR3 sequences, approximately 16% of them seen only once. The sequencing sample was made of PBMCs. These receptors were collected from a human donor in good health (CMV status not recorded). Some clones in this sample may be carry-over from other donors' samples.

In its sample, this clonotype was seen many times. V gene TRBV7-8 combines with J gene TRBJ2-2; D is ambiguous. CDR1 and CDR2 from the germline V gene are SGHVS and FQNEAQ. Trimming removed 1 base from V and 5 bases from J, with 8 bases in between. The CDR3 sequence is 14 residues long. This chain's CDR3 is CASSLVRITGELFF. In DNA form, the CDR3 reads TGTGCCAGCAGCTTAGTGAGGATAACCGGGGAGCTGTTTTTT.

The chain combines TRBV2 with TRBJ2-3, with D perhaps TRBD1 or TRBD2 (5 bases each). CDR3 length: 13 residues. The ends were cut back, 2 bases at V and 3 bases at J, with 6 bases in the middle. Germline CDR1 and CDR2: SNHLY and FYNNEI. Here the CDR3 reads CASSEWGTDTQYF. In DNA form, the CDR3 reads TGTGCCAGCAGTGAATGGGGGACAGATACGCAGTATTTT.

This clonotype was counted between two and nine times. The chain carries TRBV4-3 and TRBJ2-7; 7 bases align to TRBD2. V lost 0 bases to trimming and J lost 4 bases; unmatched junction nucleotides: 6. Germline lookup yields CDR1 LGHNA and CDR2 YSLEER. This CDR3 comprises 15 residues. The CDR3 sequence: CASSQDTGGRYEQYF. CDR3 nucleotide sequence: TGCGCCAGCAGCCAAGATACCGGGGGGAGGTACGAGCAGTACTTC.

This clonotype was seen many times. The chain combines TRBV12-3 or TRBV12-4 with TRBJ2-7, with 7 bases identical to TRBD1. This CDR3 has 14 amino acids. With V trimmed by 6 bases and J by 0 bases, 5 bases remained unmatched. DNA for the CDR3: TGTGCCAGCAGACCGACAGGGAGCTCCTACGAGCAGTACTTC. Its protein is CASRPTGSSYEQYF.